The next 29 T cell receptor beta chains were all read from a single sample in a study of cytomegalovirus exposure and HLA in healthy donors. The PCR employed 60 Vbeta primers together with 13 Jbeta primers. Sequenced by immunoSEQ multiplex PCR; TCRdb stores in-frame clones only, minus some. Among 65,000 to 95,000 clones listed, around 85% were seen once. Sample: PBMCs. The receptors originated from a human donor in good health.

This clone was seen a few times. This chain uses TRBV14 with TRBJ2-7; D might be TRBD1 (6 bases). Germline CDR1 and CDR2: SGHDN and FVKESK. This CDR3 is 14 amino acids long. V was pared by 4 bases and J by 9 bases, with 19 bases between. The chain's CDR3 is CASSLPGTPCSQYF. CDR3 DNA: TGTGCCAGCAGCCTCCCCGGGACACCATGTTCGCAGTACTTC.

The V gene is TRBV5-8, the J gene TRBJ1-4; D is unclear. The CDR3 length is 14 residues. Germline CDR1 SGHTS, CDR2 YDEGEE. Trimming took 1 base from V and 0 from J, leaving 4 bases between them. The CDR3 loop is CASSLTSTNEKLFF. DNA of the CDR3: TGTGCCAGCAGCTTGACATCAACTAATGAAAAACTGTTTTTT.

J is TRBJ2-2 and V is TRBV4-1, with 10 nucleotides matching TRBD1. Losses at the gene ends were 1 base for V and 7 bases for J; bases not matched to a gene: 3. The V gene's germline CDR1 is MGHRA and CDR2 YSYEKL. The CDR3 runs to 15 residues. The CDR3 loop reads CASSQGTGGHGELFF. For the CDR3, the DNA is TGCGCCAGCAGCCAAGGGACAGGGGGACACGGGGAGCTGTTTTTT.

CDR3 amino acids: CASSNGGVSDYGYTF. The DNA for the CDR3 is TGTGCCAGCAGTAACGGGGGAGTATCAGACTATGGCTACACCTTC. The chain has TRBV6-5 and TRBJ1-2, with TRBD1 as a possible D gene (5 bases). This CDR3 region has 15 residues. Germline V lookup: CDR1 MNHEY, CDR2 SVGAGI. V lost 5 bases and J lost 3, with 16 bases in between.

A few counts support this clone. The chain recombines TRBV5-5 with TRBJ2-2, with TRBD2 matching 9 bases. CDR3 length equals 18 residues. J lost 0 bases, V lost 2 bases, and 8 bases had no gene match. Germline CDR1 is SGHKS and CDR2 is YYEKEE (reference sequence). Written as DNA, the CDR3 is TGTGCCAGCAGCTTCAGACTAGCGGCGAAATCGAACACCGGGGAGCTGTTTTTT. Its translation: CASSFRLAAKSNTGELFF. Combining the CDR3 with reference TRBV5-5 and TRBJ2-2 gives the whole variable domain DAGVTQSPTHLIKTRGQQVTLRCSPISGHKSVSWYQQVLGQGPQFIFQYYEKEERGRGNFPDRFSARQFPNYSSELNVNALLLGDSALYLCASSFRLAAKSNTGELFFGEGSRLTVL.

The chain couples TRBV13 to TRBJ2-7, with a weak D call TRBD2 (6 bases). The V gene lost 1 base and the J gene lost 4 bases, with 11 bases spanning the gap. CDR3 size: 14 residues. Germline CDR1 PRHDT, CDR2 FYEKMQ (reference sequence). The CDR3 DNA is TGTGCCAGCAGCTTAGCGGGGGTCCTTTACGAGCAGTACTTC. This encodes CASSLAGVLYEQYF.

This rearrangement joins TRBV9 to TRBJ2-1; no firm D call. Trimming removed 1 base at V and 0 bases at J, with 11 bases between. This CDR3 contains 16 residues. CDR1 is SGDLS and CDR2 is YYNGEE in the germline V gene. The chain's CDR3 is CASSVRQASSYNEQFF. In nucleotides, the CDR3 is TGTGCCAGCAGCGTAAGGCAGGCCAGCTCCTACAATGAGCAGTTCTTC.

The CDR3 DNA is TGCGCCAGCTTGGAGGTCATAGGAAACACCATATATTTT. Protein: CASLEVIGNTIYF. The chain has TRBV10-2 and TRBJ1-3; no firm D call. With 8 bases removed from V and 4 bases from J, the gap between germline ends came to 12 bases. This CDR3 comprises 13 residues. The germline V gene has CDR1 WSHSY and CDR2 SAAADI.

This clone was counted only a few times. This rearrangement joins TRBV5-1 to TRBJ1-1; 9 bases line up with TRBD1. Trimming cost V 1 base and J 4 bases; bases outside gene matches: 2. Germline V CDR1 and CDR2: SGHRS, YFSETQ. The CDR3 has 14 amino acids. The chain's CDR3 is CASSLTGGPTEAFF. The CDR3 DNA reads TGCGCCAGCAGCTTGACAGGGGGCCCCACTGAAGCTTTCTTT.

The J gene is TRBJ1-1, the V gene TRBV4-2, with 9 bases fitting TRBD1. Germline loops: CDR1 LGHNA, CDR2 YNFKEQ. The CDR3 runs 17 residues. V lost 2 bases and J lost 1; bases outside the gene matches: 8. The CDR3 nucleotides are TGTGCCAGCAGCCAACCCACCGGGACAGGGCAGAACACTGAAGCTTTCTTT. The encoded protein is CASSQPTGTGQNTEAFF.

This rearrangement joins TRBV19 to TRBJ2-1, with TRBD2 matching 8 bases. This CDR3 has 15 residues. The V segment lost 3 bases and the J segment 7 bases; nucleotides outside the gene matches: 8. CDR1 LNHDA and CDR2 SQIVND come from the germline V gene (reference sequence). CDR3 loop: CASSISGEGVNEQFF. In nucleotides, the CDR3 is TGTGCCAGTAGTATTAGCGGGGAGGGCGTGAATGAGCAGTTCTTC.

The chain couples TRBV11-2 to TRBJ2-3; 8 nucleotides line up with TRBD1. With V trimmed by 3 bases and J by 6 bases, 2 bases remained unmatched. The CDR3 length is 13 residues. CDR1 and CDR2 (germline): SGHAT, FQNNGV. The CDR3 here is CASSLTGEDTQYF. The CDR3 DNA sequence: TGTGCCAGCAGCTTGACAGGGGAGGATACGCAGTATTTT.

By share of the sample, this clone is medium-sized. The chain uses TRBV5-1 and TRBJ2-6; tentative D call: TRBD2 (6 bases). CDR1 and CDR2 from the germline V gene are SGHRS and YFSETQ. V was pared by 1 base and J by 0 bases, with 14 bases between. The CDR3 runs to 18 residues. CDR3 nucleotide sequence: TGCGCCAGCAGCTTGCGAGGGACTTTAATCTCTGGGGCCAACGTCCTGACTTTC. Its protein is CASSLRGTLISGANVLTF.

A few counts support this clone. The rearrangement uses TRBV7-9 and TRBJ1-1; a possible D gene is TRBD1 (5 bases). This CDR3 region has 11 residues. The germline V gene has CDR1 SEHNR and CDR2 FQNEAQ (reference sequence). Between the trimmed V and J ends, which lost 5 bases and 7 bases, there was a span of 8 bases. The chain's CDR3 is CASSPDSEAFF. For the CDR3, the DNA is TGTGCCAGCAGCCCCGACAGTGAAGCTTTCTTT.

This chain connects TRBV9 to TRBJ2-7, with TRBD1 identical over 8 bases. The CDR3 covers 12 residues. CDR1 and CDR2 from the germline V gene are SGDLS and YYNGEE. V shed 4 bases and J 6 bases; nucleotides not matched to a gene: 3. The CDR3 DNA reads TGTGCCAGCAGCAAGACAGGGGCCGAGCAGTACTTC. Amino acid sequence: CASSKTGAEQYF.

This clone turned up a few times. The rearrangement joins TRBV6-6 to TRBJ2-3; 9 nucleotides agree with TRBD1. Unmatched junction bases numbered 9, after V lost 5 bases and J lost 3 bases. This CDR3 has 16 amino acids. Germline lookup yields CDR1 MNHNY and CDR2 SVGAGI (reference sequence). The CDR3 DNA sequence: TGTGCCAGCAGTCCCTATGGGACAGGGTATACAGATACGCAGTATTTT. Its translation: CASSPYGTGYTDTQYF.

The V and J genes are TRBV19 and TRBJ2-1, with D uncertain. This CDR3 contains 14 residues. CDR1 is LNHDA, CDR2 SQIVND, per germline (reference sequence). Trimming removed 1 base from V and 6 bases from J, with 10 bases in between. CDR3 bases: TGTGCCAGTAGTATAGCTAGGCGTCTCAATGAGCAGTTCTTC. Its translation: CASSIARRLNEQFF. The full variable domain, completed using reference TRBV19 and TRBJ2-1, is DGGITQSPKYLFRKEGQNVTLSCEQNLNHDAMYWYRQDPGQGLRLIYYSQIVNDFQKGDIAEGYSVSREKKESFPLTVTSAQKNPTAFYLCASSIARRLNEQFFGPGTRLTVL.

Concerning this clone itself: At the DNA level, this CDR3 is encoded by other sequences in the same sample as well. This chain uses TRBV7-2 with TRBJ1-2; the D gene is possibly TRBD1 (5 bases). CDR1 is SGHTA and CDR2 is FQGNSA in the germline V gene. The germline V and J ends were trimmed by 1 base and 4 bases, with 7 bases remaining between them. The CDR3 contains 13 residues. This CDR3 reads CASSLGQGYGYTF. DNA for the CDR3: TGTGCCAGCAGCTTAGGTCAGGGCTATGGCTACACCTTC.

The V and J genes are TRBV6-5 and TRBJ1-2; TRBD1 is a possible D gene (5 bases). Trimming pared 0 bases from V and 4 bases from J, leaving 15 bases between. The CDR3 runs to 16 residues. CDR1 MNHEY and CDR2 SVGAGI come from the germline V gene. CDR3: CASSYSRQPSGYGYTF. CDR3 DNA sequence: TGTGCCAGCAGTTACTCGAGACAGCCCTCTGGCTATGGCTACACCTTC.

The CDR3 loop reads CASRRTSGAETQYF. The CDR3 nucleotides are TGTGCCAGTAGGAGGACTAGCGGGGCTGAGACCCAGTACTTC. The V and J genes are TRBV19 and TRBJ2-5; 12 nucleotides line up with TRBD2. Losses at the gene ends were 6 bases for V and 5 bases for J; bases not matched to a gene: 4. CDR3 length: 14 residues. The germline CDR1 and CDR2 sequences are LNHDA and SQIVND (reference sequence).

The chain uses TRBV30 and TRBJ1-1, with D perhaps matching TRBD1 (6 bases). The germline gives CDR1 GTSNPN, CDR2 SVGIG (reference sequence). Trimming stripped 0 bases from V and 6 bases from J, with 14 bases between. The CDR3 consists of 14 residues. CDR3 sequence: CAWSVGTGRSEAFF. The CDR3 nucleotides are TGTGCCTGGAGTGTTGGTACAGGGAGATCTGAAGCTTTCTTT.

The chain couples TRBV5-1 to TRBJ1-3; 9 bases are shared with TRBD1. From germline, CDR1 is SGHRS and CDR2 YFSETQ. V was pared by 2 bases and J by 2 bases, with 8 bases of the junction left unmatched. The CDR3 totals 17 residues. Here the CDR3 reads CASSFYQGQGAGNTIYF. CDR3 nucleotides: TGCGCCAGCAGCTTCTACCAGGGACAGGGAGCTGGAAACACCATATATTTT.

The V gene is TRBV5-4, the J gene TRBJ2-3, with 8 positions matching TRBD1. This CDR3 contains 15 residues. Germline V lookup: CDR1 SGHNT, CDR2 YYREEE (reference sequence). J lost 6 bases, V lost 5 bases, and 11 bases had no gene match. As DNA, the CDR3 is TGTGCCAGCAGTTCGGACAGGGTCCGGCTTGATACGCAGTATTTT. Its protein product is CASSSDRVRLDTQYF. Full variable domain (rest looked up from reference TRBV5-4 and TRBJ2-3): ETGVTQSPTHLIKTRGQQVTLRCSSQSGHNTVSWYQQALGQGPQFIFQYYREEENGRGNFPPRFSGLQFPNYSSELNVNALELDDSALYLCASSSDRVRLDTQYFGPGTRLTVL.

The rearrangement joins TRBV18 to TRBJ1-5; D gene uncertain. The CDR3 spans 14 residues. Germline-derived CDR1 and CDR2 are KGHSH and LQKENI. The V end lost 3 bases, the J end lost 5 bases, and 11 bases lay between the germline ends. CDR3 bases: TGTGCCAGCTCACCGGTCGGGAGGGATCAGCCCCAGCATTTT. Residues: CASSPVGRDQPQHF.

J is TRBJ1-1 and V is TRBV29-1; TRBD1 matches at 7 bases. The CDR3 covers 12 residues. Losses at the gene ends were 6 bases for V and 0 bases for J; bases not matched to a gene: 1. Germline loops: CDR1 SQVTM, CDR2 ANQGSEA. The CDR3 spells CSVGTVNTEAFF. The CDR3 nucleotides read TGCAGCGTGGGGACAGTGAACACTGAAGCTTTCTTT.

The V gene is TRBV5-4, the J gene TRBJ2-3, with 7 bases fitting TRBD2. Germline loops: CDR1 SGHNT, CDR2 YYREEE (reference sequence). The J segment lost 1 base and the V segment lost 0 bases, leaving 11 bases of the junction unmatched. The CDR3 runs to 18 residues. The chain's CDR3 is CASSLDRAGPWGTDTQYF. The CDR3 nucleotides read TGTGCCAGCAGCTTGGATCGAGCGGGGCCCTGGGGCACAGATACGCAGTATTTT. Combining the CDR3 with reference TRBV5-4 and TRBJ2-3 gives the whole variable domain ETGVTQSPTHLIKTRGQQVTLRCSSQSGHNTVSWYQQALGQGPQFIFQYYREEENGRGNFPPRFSGLQFPNYSSELNVNALELDDSALYLCASSLDRAGPWGTDTQYFGPGTRLTVL.

The chain employs TRBV10-1 and TRBJ1-1; the match to TRBD1 covers 9 bases. Germline CDR1 reads WNHNN; CDR2 reads SYGVQD (reference sequence). This CDR3 has 15 residues. V shed 4 bases and J 5 bases; nucleotides not matched to a gene: 8. In nucleotides, the CDR3 is TGCGCCAGCAGTGGGGGGACAGGGCTCCGGACTGAAGCTTTCTTT. Protein product: CASSGGTGLRTEAFF.

The J gene is TRBJ1-1, the V gene TRBV10-3; D gene unclear. CDR3 size: 16 residues. Germline V gene data show CDR1 as ENHRY and CDR2 as SYGVKD. Trimming shortened V by 3 bases and J by 0 bases, and 14 bases separated the two germline ends. The CDR3, as DNA: TGTGCCATCAGTGACGTTGGCGGAACCATGAACACTGAAGCTTTCTTT. Translating gives CAISDVGGTMNTEAFF.

The chain has TRBV29-1 and TRBJ1-2; the D is unclear. The CDR3 is made up of 13 amino acids. Germline loops: CDR1 SQVTM, CDR2 ANQGSEA. The V gene lost 4 bases and the J gene lost 0 bases, with 9 bases spanning the gap. The CDR3 DNA reads as TGCAGCGTTGTTTCCGGGGCTAACTATGGCTACACCTTC. It is translated as CSVVSGANYGYTF. Full variable domain (rest looked up from reference TRBV29-1 and TRBJ1-2): SAVISQKPSRDICQRGTSLTIQCQVDSQVTMMFWYRQQPGQSLTLIATANQGSEATYESGFVIDKFPISRPNLTFSTLTVSNMSPEDSSIYLCSVVSGANYGYTFGSGTRLTVV.